This T cell receptor (beta chain) was recovered during a study of cytomegalovirus exposure and HLA in healthy donors. About the research overall: Researchers previously reported finding roughly 120 million unique TCR beta sequences from 170 million or so T cells. Tens of millions of unique TCRs from HLA-typed donors made up an early data release.

Germline V gene data show CDR1 as MNHEY and CDR2 as SVGAGI. This CDR3 spans 14 amino acids. V trimming: 4 bases; J trimming: 7 bases; junction bases outside the gene matches: 5. 13 Jbeta primers and 60 Vbeta primers were used for the PCR. TCRdb keeps only in-frame clones here, not all; method: immunoSEQ multiplex PCR. The repertoire includes 60,000 to 90,000 clones, roughly 88% of them detected once, and about 19% sits in the top ten. The clonotype originates from a man between 65 and 85 years old in good health and CMV-seropositive. Specimen: PBMCs. The chain has TRBV6-5 and TRBJ1-5; 9 positions match TRBD1. For the CDR3, the DNA is TGTGCCAGCAGTTCTCACGGACAGGGGCAGCCCCAGCATTTT. Protein sequence: CASSSHGQGQPQHF.